This T cell receptor (beta chain) was recovered during a study of control samples from healthy donors and cancer patients. V gave up 3 bases and J gave up 5 bases; unmatched junction bases: 12. This CDR3 region has 16 residues. Germline CDR1 reads DFQATT; CDR2 reads SNEGSKA (reference sequence). The table came from immunoSEQ multiplex PCR; TCRdb's copy has only in-frame clones and leaves some out. The data contain 150,000 or so clones, 93% of them seen just once; the ten biggest clones take up more than 4.5%. The table lists this clone with a few counts. This chain connects TRBV20-1 to TRBJ2-1, with 8 bases lining up with TRBD2. Sequenced input: blood. This receptor was taken from a man aged 18 to 35 in good health. CDR3 residues: CSASLALAGPNNEQFF. As DNA, the CDR3 is TGCAGTGCTAGTTTGGCCCTAGCGGGCCCCAACAATGAGCAGTTCTTC.